This T cell receptor beta chain is from a study of cytomegalovirus exposure and HLA in healthy donors. Researchers ran the PCR with 60 Vbeta and 13 Jbeta primers. Repertoires were generated with immunoSEQ multiplex PCR, while TCRdb's copy carries only in-frame clones and drops some. The sample carries about 180,000 clones, roughly three quarters recorded once. V lost 8 bases and J lost 2, with 10 bases in between. The CDR3 spans 12 residues. Per germline, CDR1 SEHNR and CDR2 FQNEAQ (reference sequence). The chain couples TRBV7-9 to TRBJ2-7; D remains ambiguous. This sequence originates from a woman aged 45 to 65 in good health and CMV-seropositive. Material: PBMCs. The CDR3 DNA reads TGTGCCAGCGGAGCTTACACCTACGAGCAGTACTTC. It is translated as CASGAYTYEQYF.